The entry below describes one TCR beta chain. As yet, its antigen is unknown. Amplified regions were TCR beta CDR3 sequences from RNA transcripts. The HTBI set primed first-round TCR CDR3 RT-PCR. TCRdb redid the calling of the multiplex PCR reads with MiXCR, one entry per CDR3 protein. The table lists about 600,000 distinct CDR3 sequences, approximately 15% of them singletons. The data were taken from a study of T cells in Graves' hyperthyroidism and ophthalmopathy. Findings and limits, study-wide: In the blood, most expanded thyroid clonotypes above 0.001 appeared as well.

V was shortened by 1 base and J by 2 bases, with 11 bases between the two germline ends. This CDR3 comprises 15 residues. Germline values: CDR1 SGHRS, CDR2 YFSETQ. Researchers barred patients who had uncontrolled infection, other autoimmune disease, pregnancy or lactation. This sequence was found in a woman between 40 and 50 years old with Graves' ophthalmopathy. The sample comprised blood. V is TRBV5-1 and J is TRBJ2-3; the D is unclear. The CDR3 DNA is TGCGCCAGCAGCTTGTTGTACAGATCCACAGATACGCAGTATTTT. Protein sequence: CASSLLYRSTDTQYF.